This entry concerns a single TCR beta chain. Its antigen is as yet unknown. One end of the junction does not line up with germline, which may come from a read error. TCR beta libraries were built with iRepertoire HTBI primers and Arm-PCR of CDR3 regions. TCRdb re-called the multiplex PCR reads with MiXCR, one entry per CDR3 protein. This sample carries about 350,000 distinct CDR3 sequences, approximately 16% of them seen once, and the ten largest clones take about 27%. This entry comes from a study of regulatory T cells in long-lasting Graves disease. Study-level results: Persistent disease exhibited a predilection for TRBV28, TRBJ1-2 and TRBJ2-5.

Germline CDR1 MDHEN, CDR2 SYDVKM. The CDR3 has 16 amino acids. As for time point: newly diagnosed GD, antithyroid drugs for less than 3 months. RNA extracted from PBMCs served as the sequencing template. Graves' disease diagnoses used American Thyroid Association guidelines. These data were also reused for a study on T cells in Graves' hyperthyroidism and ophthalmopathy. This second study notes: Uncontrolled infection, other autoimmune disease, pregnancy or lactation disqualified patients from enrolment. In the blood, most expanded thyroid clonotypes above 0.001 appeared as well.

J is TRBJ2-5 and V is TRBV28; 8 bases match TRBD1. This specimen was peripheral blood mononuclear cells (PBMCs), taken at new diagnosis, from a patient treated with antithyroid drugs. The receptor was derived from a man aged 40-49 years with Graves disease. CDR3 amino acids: CASTEAGGALGEAQYF. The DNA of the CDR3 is TGTGCCAGCACCGAAGCAGGGGGCGCCTTGGGAGAGGCCCAGTACTTC.